This T cell receptor beta chain was retrieved from a study of blood T cell repertoires in COVID-19. Overall study: The United States, Italy and Spain supplied acute and convalescent COVID-19 samples.

Assay: immunoSEQ multiplex PCR; the TCRdb copy retains only in-frame clones and omits some. The data show roughly 120,000 clones, around 86% seen once. This receptor was taken from a human donor in a cohort sampled during active COVID-19. Sequenced: peripheral blood.

CDR3 sequence (DNA): TGTGCCAGCAGCCCTCCGGGACTAGCGGGAGGTGGTGAGCAGTTCTTC. It translates to CASSPPGLAGGGEQFF. The J gene is TRBJ2-1, the V gene TRBV11-3; 15 positions agree with TRBD2. The germline gives CDR1 SGHNT, CDR2 YENEEA. The CDR3 totals 16 residues. V gave up 5 bases and J gave up 9 bases; unmatched junction bases: 8.